The next 15 T cell receptor beta chains were all read from a single sample in a study of shared T cell receptors in the human thymus (dated by TCRdb to 2020 to 2023). To prepare the library, the immunoSEQ multiplex PCR assay was applied. TCRdb carries this immuneACCESS record with in-frame sequences only. Its versions omit some clonotypes, under half of them owing to an unresolved V gene in the studies checked, with the rest unexplained. This sample lists hundreds of thousands of clones; about 95% were detected once. The leading ten clones occupy around 0.019% of the sample. Sequencing was carried out using thymocytes. These receptors were obtained from a human donor.

The chain employs TRBV6-6 and TRBJ1-5; no reliable D call. The CDR3 runs 12 residues. Germline CDR1 and CDR2: MNHNY and SVGAGI (reference sequence). Trimming left V 5 bases short and J 5 bases short, with 7 bases between. The CDR3 region has the DNA TGTGCCAGCAGTACAACGGATCAGCCCCAGCATTTT. Translating gives CASSTTDQPQHF.

The rearrangement uses TRBV28 and TRBJ2-2, with D perhaps matching TRBD2 (6 bases). CDR3 size: 16 residues. Germline V gene lookup returns CDR1 MDHEN and CDR2 SYDVKM. Trimming pared 1 base from V and 7 bases from J, leaving 16 bases between. This chain's CDR3 is CASSLSSDYRSGELFF. The CDR3 nucleotides are TGTGCCAGCAGTTTATCGTCGGACTATAGGAGCGGGGAGCTGTTTTTT. The variable domain in full, with the rest retrieved from reference TRBV28 and TRBJ2-2, is DVKVTQSSRYLVKRTGEKVFLECVQDMDHENMFWYRQDPGLGLRLIYFSYDVKMKEKGDIPEGYSVSREKKERFSLILESASTNQTSMYLCASSLSSDYRSGELFFGEGSRLTVL.

CDR3 nucleotides: TGTGCCAGCAGTAAGACGTCGGCAGGGGGCACAGATACGCAGTATTTT. Protein product: CASSKTSAGGTDTQYF. The gene calls are TRBV2 and TRBJ2-3, with D maybe TRBD1 (6 bases). The CDR3 spans 16 residues. Per germline, CDR1 SNHLY and CDR2 FYNNEI. Trimming shortened V by 5 bases and J by 1 base, and 16 bases separated the two germline ends.

V gene TRBV5-1 combines with J gene TRBJ2-1, with D hard to call. Per germline, CDR1 SGHRS and CDR2 YFSETQ. The CDR3 is made up of 13 amino acids. The germline V and J ends were trimmed by 0 bases and 10 bases, with 11 bases remaining between them. The chain's CDR3 is CASSLEQQEEQFF. CDR3 DNA: TGCGCCAGCAGCTTGGAACAGCAGGAAGAGCAGTTCTTC.

The rearrangement uses TRBV7-8 and TRBJ2-3, with D perhaps TRBD1 or TRBD2 (5 bases each). Looked up from germline, CDR1 is SGHVS and CDR2 is FQNEAQ. This CDR3 has 18 amino acids. Trimming removed 5 bases at V and 2 bases at J, with 23 bases between. The CDR3 reads CASSHPCEGRVHTDTQYF. The CDR3 DNA reads TGTGCCAGCAGCCACCCTTGTGAGGGCAGGGTGCACACAGATACGCAGTATTTT.

The chain has TRBV28 and TRBJ1-5; D unresolved. V was pared by 4 bases and J by 3 bases, with 7 bases between. The CDR3 covers 13 residues. Per the germline V gene, CDR1 is MDHEN and CDR2 is SYDVKM. As DNA, the CDR3 is TGTGCCAGCAGTTGGTCCGCCAATCAGCCCCAGCATTTT. Translated: CASSWSANQPQHF.

In its sample, this clone was seen a few times. The J gene is TRBJ2-4, the V gene TRBV28, with TRBD1 identical over 9 bases. Looked up from germline, CDR1 is MDHEN and CDR2 is SYDVKM. The CDR3 loop spans 15 amino acids. V lost 3 bases, J lost 7 bases, and 7 bases stayed unmatched. The CDR3 bases are TGTGCCAGCAGTTTCCCCTGGACAGGGGAGAACATTCAGTACTTC. Residues: CASSFPWTGENIQYF.

The CDR3 is CATHRGPATNEKLFF. The CDR3 DNA reads TGTGCCACTCACCGGGGGCCTGCAACTAATGAAAAACTGTTTTTT. The chain couples TRBV6-1 to TRBJ1-4; possible D gene TRBD1, 6 bases. The germline V gene encodes CDR1 MNHNS and CDR2 SASEGT. Trimming removed 10 bases at V and 0 bases at J, with 15 bases between. This CDR3 comprises 15 residues.

The CDR3: CASSQDLLAGADTQYF. The CDR3 nucleotides read TGTGCCAGCAGCCAAGATTTACTAGCGGGAGCAGATACGCAGTATTTT. The chain is built from TRBV4-2 and TRBJ2-3, with 11 bases aligning to TRBD2. This CDR3 has 16 amino acids. Germline-derived CDR1 and CDR2 are LGHNA and YNFKEQ. After removal of 0 bases from V and 4 bases from J, the junction contained 3 bases not matched to a gene.

The CDR3 region has the DNA TGTGCCAGCAGCTCACTCACCAGCGACTACAATGAGCAGTTCTTC. Encoded protein: CASSSLTSDYNEQFF. The J gene is TRBJ2-1, the V gene TRBV5-4; D gene uncertain. From germline, CDR1 is SGHNT and CDR2 YYREEE (reference sequence). Trimming took 3 bases from V and 3 from J, leaving 13 bases between them. This CDR3 is 15 amino acids long.

CDR3 amino acids: CASSLEQSNTEAFF. The CDR3 DNA sequence: TGCGCCAGCAGCTTGGAACAGTCGAACACTGAAGCTTTCTTT. The chain has TRBV5-1 and TRBJ1-1; D call uncertain. The CDR3 totals 14 residues. Germline V gene data show CDR1 as SGHRS and CDR2 as YFSETQ. V lost 0 bases and J lost 1, with 7 bases in between. The full variable domain, with the rest looked up from reference TRBV5-1 and TRBJ1-1, is KAGVTQTPRYLIKTRGQQVTLSCSPISGHRSVSWYQQTPGQGLQFLFEYFSETQRNKGNFPGRFSGRQFSNSRSEMNVSTLELGDSALYLCASSLEQSNTEAFFGQGTRLTVV.

V gene TRBV25-1 combines with J gene TRBJ2-3; 8 bases agree with TRBD2. Trimming at V came to 1 base and at J to 4 bases, leaving 10 bases not matched to a gene. CDR1 and CDR2 from the germline V gene are MGHDK and SYGVNS. There are 17 residues in the CDR3. The chain's CDR3 is CASSEWWREVPADTQYF. CDR3 nucleotide sequence: TGTGCCAGCAGTGAATGGTGGCGGGAGGTGCCGGCAGATACGCAGTATTTT.

The chain combines TRBV28 with TRBJ1-1, with a possible D match to TRBD1 (6 bases). Germline CDR1 MDHEN, CDR2 SYDVKM. The V end lost 3 bases, the J end lost 1 base, and 12 bases lay between the germline ends. The CDR3 sequence is 15 residues long. For the CDR3, the DNA is TGTGCCAGCAGTTTTAATGGACAGCAGAACACTGAAGCTTTCTTT. Its translation: CASSFNGQQNTEAFF. The full variable domain, completed using reference TRBV28 and TRBJ1-1, is DVKVTQSSRYLVKRTGEKVFLECVQDMDHENMFWYRQDPGLGLRLIYFSYDVKMKEKGDIPEGYSVSREKKERFSLILESASTNQTSMYLCASSFNGQQNTEAFFGQGTRLTVV.

V usage is TRBV19 and J usage is TRBJ2-1; tentative D call: TRBD2 (5 bases). CDR3 length equals 15 residues. The V end lost 7 bases, the J end lost 2 bases, and 15 bases lay between the germline ends. Germline lookup yields CDR1 LNHDA and CDR2 SQIVND (reference sequence). The CDR3 DNA sequence: TGTGCCAGTACGGGGATGATGACTCCCTACAATGAGCAGTTCTTC. Translation gives CASTGMMTPYNEQFF.

This chain uses TRBV14 with TRBJ2-1, with D possibly matching TRBD2 (6 bases). Germline V gene lookup returns CDR1 SGHDN and CDR2 FVKESK. The CDR3 totals 15 residues. Between the trimmed V and J ends, which lost 4 bases and 5 bases, there was a span of 15 bases. In DNA, the CDR3 is TGTGCCAGCAGCCGATGGGTAGCGGAGAACAATGAGCAGTTCTTC. Translating gives CASSRWVAENNEQFF.